This T cell receptor beta chain was recovered during a study of siplizumab effects on memory and regulatory T cells (dated by TCRdb to between 2018 and 2021). Background on the whole study: The study examined how the anti-CD2 antibody siplizumab affects alloreactive T-cell subsets in allogeneic mixed lymphocyte reactions built from human PBMCs. The investigation overall reported the following: Unstimulated naive T cells appeared to be more diverse than memory T cells, and naive cells seemed to make a substantial contribution to the alloresponse. Whether proliferating Tregs from siplizumab cultures actually had suppressive function was not functionally confirmed. Siplizumab significantly lowered the cumulative frequency of alloreactive sequences that could be traced to unstimulated CD4+ memory T cells. Because sequences at frequencies below about 10^-5 were poorly captured, only a minor fraction of alloreactive clones could be mapped back to unstimulated subsets. In reactions with siplizumab, an average of around 70% of mappable alloreactive CD4+ clones were Treg-derived, compared with around 28% in control reactions. For roughly 80-97% of proliferating CD4+ or CD8+ clones, no naive or memory phenotype could be assigned.

The method was the immunoSEQ multiplex PCR assay. Each sample had roughly 90,000 TCR templates assayed by the deep sequencing platform. Genomic DNA extracted from sorted T cells was the material used for TCRbeta CDR3 sequencing. As for the original processing: Clonal analysis of TCRbeta CDR3 data was done in the R programming language. Alloreactive CD4+ and CD8+ clones were identified by comparing unstimulated samples to CFSE-low samples taken after the reaction. Regulatory or non-regulatory origin was assigned to alloreactive CD4+ clones by matching of sequences to sorted unstimulated Treg and non-Treg repertoires. TCRdb's version of the immuneACCESS table is confined to in-frame rearrangements and falls short of the full clone set. An unresolved V gene accounts for under half of the shortfall where checked; the remainder is of unknown origin. V and J calls plus clone size are reproduced from that table; the DNA served to infer D and trimming. Present in this sample are some 110,000 clones, approximately 93% of which were seen just once. 0.55% to 0.7% of the sample comes from the top ten.

TCRbeta CDR3 sequencing was performed on sorted unstimulated T cells and on proliferating T cells recovered from mixed lymphocyte reactions. Fresh whole blood from ten HLA-typed healthy donors served as the source for isolating PBMCs. To map where alloreactive clones came from, CD4+ regulatory T cells in the unstimulated state were FACS-sorted. A remark on this clone: Its cognate antigen has yet to be identified. Nothing much larger sits one base from this clone, and base qualities are not available.

This sequence originates from a human donor in good health. Sample: Tregs sorted from blood.

For the CDR3, the sequence is CASSLAAGGLPGELFF. The nucleotide sequence reads as follows: TGTGCCAGCAGCTTAGCGGCGGGAGGGCTACCCGGGGAGCTGTTTTTT. Here the chain combines TRBV7-2 and TRBJ2-2; the central 9 bases match TRBD2. As encoded in the germline V gene, CDR1 is SGHTA while CDR2 is FQGNSA. Trimming leaves V shorter by 0 bases and J shorter by 6 bases, with the junction holding 5 bases beyond the gene matches. The CDR3 runs 16 residues from the cysteine to the phenylalanine. Left in the record is the CDR3 DNA by itself, 48 bases read in frame from the first base. With the rest looked up from the reference TRBV7-2 and TRBJ2-2 genes rather than sequenced, the full variable domain is GAGVSQSPSNKVTEKGKDVELRCDPISGHTALYWYRQSLGQGLEFLIYFQGNSAPDKSGLPSDRFSAERTGGSVSTLTIQRTQQEDSAVYLCASSLAAGGLPGELFFGEGSRLTVL.